These 22 T cell receptor beta chains originate from one sample sequenced in a study of response to subunit inactivated influenza vaccine. TCRdb reprocessed the RT-PCR reads with MiXCR, giving one entry per CDR3 protein. This table has 450,000 to 600,000 distinct CDR3 sequences, more than 15% appearing once. The sequenced sample was CD4+ T cells sorted from PBMCs, obtained less than 30 months after vaccination. These receptors all come from a man between 50 and 69 years old who received an inactivated influenza vaccine.

There are many counts of this clonotype. The J gene is TRBJ1-6, the V gene TRBV28; no clear D. Germline V CDR1 and CDR2: MDHEN, SYDVKM. Trimming left V 1 base short and J 5 bases short, with 18 bases between. The CDR3 has 18 residues. CDR3 in amino acids: CASSLYFRGSSNNSPLHF. The CDR3 region has the DNA TGTGCCAGCAGTTTATACTTCCGTGGCAGTTCGAATAATTCACCCCTCCACTTT.

This clonotype was seen a handful of times. The rearrangement uses TRBV9 and TRBJ1-4, with a weak D call TRBD1 (5 bases). The V gene lost 3 bases and the J gene lost 7 bases, with 16 bases spanning the gap. This CDR3 contains 15 residues. The V gene's germline CDR1 is SGDLS and CDR2 YYNGEE. This chain's CDR3 is CASSARPGRSEKLFF. Here the CDR3 DNA reads TGTGCCAGCAGCGCGCGTCCGGGGCGGAGTGAAAAACTGTTTTTT.

This clonotype was observed at least ten times. The chain recombines TRBV10-3 with TRBJ2-5; D not certain. CDR3 length: 13 residues. Per the germline V gene, CDR1 is ENHRY and CDR2 is SYGVKD. With 4 bases removed from V and 1 base from J, the gap between germline ends came to 7 bases. The CDR3 protein is CAISGNFQETQYF. The CDR3 nucleotides are TGTGCCATCAGTGGTAACTTCCAAGAGACCCAGTACTTC.

The V and J genes are TRBV20-1 and TRBJ2-7; 11 positions match TRBD2. CDR3 length equals 17 residues. The V segment lost 0 bases and the J segment 0 bases; nucleotides outside the gene matches: 7. Per the germline V gene, CDR1 is DFQATT and CDR2 is SNEGSKA (reference sequence). CDR3 in amino acids: CSARDPLAGGFSYEQYF. DNA for the CDR3: TGCAGTGCTAGAGATCCCCTAGCGGGAGGCTTCTCCTACGAGCAGTACTTC.

This clonotype was counted many times. The chain is built from TRBV6-2 or TRBV6-3 and TRBJ1-1; a weak D match, TRBD1 (5 bases). Per germline, CDR1 MNHEY and CDR2 SVGEGT. This CDR3 is built from 12 residues. Trimming left V 2 bases short and J 7 bases short, with 8 bases between. The DNA for the CDR3 is TGTGCCAGCAGTTACACGGGACTTGAAGCTTTCTTT. Protein product: CASSYTGLEAFF.

This clonotype appeared a few times. The chain is built from TRBV7-6 and TRBJ2-2, with D perhaps TRBD1 (6 bases). Germline V gene sequence: CDR1 SGHVS, CDR2 FNYEAQ. The V gene lost 5 bases and the J gene lost 0 bases, with 19 bases spanning the gap. This CDR3 contains 18 residues. Here the CDR3 DNA reads TGTGCCAGCAGCCCAACCAGAGGGGGATCCTCGAACACCGGGGAGCTGTTTTTT. It translates to CASSPTRGGSSNTGELFF. The full variable domain, its missing parts supplied by reference TRBV7-6 and TRBJ2-2, is GAGVSQSPRYKVTKRGQDVALRCDPISGHVSLYWYRQALGQGPEFLTYFNYEAQQDKSGLPNDRFSAERPEGSISTLTIQRTEQRDSAMYRCASSPTRGGSSNTGELFFGEGSRLTVL.

Only a few counts were recorded for this clonotype. V usage is TRBV12-3 or TRBV12-4 and J usage is TRBJ1-2; D might be TRBD1 (6 bases). The CDR3 extends over 15 amino acids. V was pared by 5 bases and J by 4 bases, with 17 bases between. CDR3 in amino acids: CASSQHPGQRYGYTF. In DNA form, the CDR3 reads TGTGCCAGCAGTCAACACCCCGGACAGCGCTATGGCTACACCTTC.

This clonotype came up a few times. CDR3 sequence reads: CASSYSVSGRQETQYF. The DNA for the CDR3 is TGTGCCAGCAGTTATTCAGTTTCTGGGCGCCAAGAGACCCAGTACTTC. The V call is TRBV6-5, the J call TRBJ2-5; D not resolved. Germline loops: CDR1 MNHEY, CDR2 SVGAGI. Between the trimmed V and J ends, which lost 3 bases and 1 base, there was a span of 15 bases. This CDR3 contains 16 residues.

The chain carries TRBV20-1 and TRBJ1-2; 11 nucleotides agree with TRBD1. CDR3 length equals 14 residues. The V segment lost 6 bases and the J segment 4 bases; nucleotides outside the gene matches: 7. The germline gives CDR1 DFQATT, CDR2 SNEGSKA (reference sequence). The chain's CDR3 is CSAGTGGVGYGYTF. DNA for the CDR3: TGCAGTGCGGGGACAGGGGGAGTTGGCTATGGCTACACCTTC.

The chain carries TRBV20-1 and TRBJ1-5; D unresolved. Per the germline V gene, CDR1 is DFQATT and CDR2 is SNEGSKA (reference sequence). Trimming took off 0 bases at V and 10 bases at J, with 16 bases between the two ends. The CDR3 length is 14 residues. In DNA form, the CDR3 reads TGCAGTGCTAGAGATGGGTTAATTCCTCAACCCCAGCATTTT. Amino acid sequence: CSARDGLIPQPQHF.

This clonotype was observed a handful of times. The rearrangement uses TRBV27 and TRBJ2-7; 7 bases align to TRBD2. The CDR3 has 15 amino acids. With 2 bases clipped from V and 3 bases from J, the junction kept 7 bases outside the gene matches. CDR1 and CDR2 (germline): MNHEY, SMNVEV (reference sequence). CDR3 nucleotide sequence: TGTGCCAGCAGTTTAACGGGAGGAGGCAGCTACGAGCAGTACTTC. It encodes CASSLTGGGSYEQYF.

This clonotype turned up a few times. This chain joins TRBV5-1 and TRBJ2-5; 11 nucleotides agree with TRBD2. The CDR3 is 14 residues long. With V trimmed by 4 bases and J by 4 bases, 3 bases remained unmatched. Germline CDR1 and CDR2: SGHRS and YFSETQ. CDR3 residues: CASSTTSGVETQYF. CDR3 coding DNA: TGCGCCAGCAGCACGACTAGCGGGGTAGAGACCCAGTACTTC. The complete variable domain, with remaining parts taken from reference TRBV5-1 and TRBJ2-5, reads KAGVTQTPRYLIKTRGQQVTLSCSPISGHRSVSWYQQTPGQGLQFLFEYFSETQRNKGNFPGRFSGRQFSNSRSEMNVSTLELGDSALYLCASSTTSGVETQYFGPGTRLLVL.

This clonotype was picked up a small number of times. The CDR3 loop is CASCTGGPGELFF. The CDR3 region has the DNA TGTGCCAGTTGTACAGGGGGCCCCGGGGAGCTGTTTTTT. V and J are TRBV19 and TRBJ2-2; 9 positions match TRBD1. Germline values: CDR1 LNHDA, CDR2 SQIVND (reference sequence). V dropped 8 bases and J dropped 6; count of bases not matched to a gene: 4. The CDR3 consists of 13 residues.

There are a few counts of this clonotype. The J gene is TRBJ2-7, the V gene TRBV6-4; 7 bases agree with TRBD1. The CDR3 is 13 residues long. Germline lookup yields CDR1 MRHNA and CDR2 SNTAGT. Unmatched junction bases numbered 4, after V lost 3 bases and J lost 5 bases. The CDR3 DNA sequence: TGTGCCAGCAGTGAGACAGGGAAGGACGAGCAGTACTTC. Its translation is CASSETGKDEQYF.

The rearrangement uses TRBV12-3 or TRBV12-4 and TRBJ2-5, with D possibly being TRBD1 or TRBD2 (6 bases each). The V end was cut by 6 bases, the J end by 7 bases, with 15 bases between. This CDR3 comprises 13 residues. This chain's CDR3 is CASSPARGGTQYF. DNA for the CDR3: TGTGCCAGCAGCCCCGCCAGGGGAGGGACCCAGTACTTC.

V and J are TRBV20-1 and TRBJ2-7; 8 positions agree with TRBD2. The trim removed 6 bases at V and 1 base at J, leaving 14 bases unmatched. This CDR3 contains 16 residues. CDR1 is DFQATT and CDR2 is SNEGSKA in the germline V gene (reference sequence). The CDR3 DNA reads TGCAGTGCGTTACGGGAGGGAGGGCCTAGATCCTACGAGCAGTACTTC. It translates to CSALREGGPRSYEQYF.

This clonotype has more than one count but fewer than ten. The rearrangement links TRBV20-1 to TRBJ2-7, with 7 bases lining up with TRBD1. The CDR3 sequence is 13 residues long. Per germline, CDR1 DFQATT and CDR2 SNEGSKA (reference sequence). Trimming at V came to 6 bases and at J to 6 bases, leaving 11 bases not matched to a gene. The CDR3 is CSATDRTQAEQYF. The CDR3 DNA reads TGCAGTGCAACGGACAGGACCCAGGCCGAGCAGTACTTC.

This clonotype was observed a handful of times. V and J are TRBV11-2 and TRBJ2-1; D not certain. In germline, CDR1 is SGHAT, CDR2 FQNNGV. The CDR3 extends over 16 amino acids. Deletions cut 1 base from V and 2 bases from J, with 12 bases between. CDR3 nucleotides: TGTGCCAGCAGCTTAGGTACCTTAACCACCTACAATGAGCAGTTCTTC. Translating it yields CASSLGTLTTYNEQFF.

This clonotype turned up a few times. The chain is built from TRBV7-7 and TRBJ2-5; TRBD1 might be the D (6 bases). V gave up 5 bases and J gave up 5 bases, with 15 bases separating them. Looked up from germline, CDR1 is SSHAT and CDR2 is FNYEAQ (reference sequence). The CDR3 is 14 amino acids. The CDR3 DNA reads TGTGCCAGCAGCGAAAGGACAGATCGGGAGACCCAGTACTTC. Encoded protein: CASSERTDRETQYF.

With respect to this clonotype: The CDR3 carries no conserved terminal phenylalanine or tryptophan, so it likely arises from a read error. This chain joins TRBV5-1 and TRBJ2-1; the match to TRBD2 covers 10 bases. The CDR3 is 15 amino acids. The germline gives CDR1 SGHRS, CDR2 YFSETQ. Unmatched junction bases numbered 6, after V lost 4 bases and J lost 5 bases. The CDR3 loop reads CASSGGGLADNEQFS. The CDR3 DNA reads TGCGCCAGCAGCGGCGGAGGACTAGCGGACAATGAGCAGTTCTCC.

This clonotype was counted between two and nine times. This sequence joins TRBV24-1 and TRBJ1-3; 10 bases are a match to TRBD1. In germline, CDR1 is KGHDR, CDR2 SFDVKD. The CDR3 runs to 16 residues. Trimming at V came to 3 bases and at J to 2 bases, leaving 3 bases not matched to a gene. The CDR3 here is CATSDPTGGPGNTIYF. The CDR3 coding sequence is TGTGCCACCAGTGATCCGACAGGGGGCCCTGGAAACACCATATATTTT.

In the case of this clonotype: Its ends do not fully match the called genes, so a read error is possible. For the CDR3, the DNA is TGTGCTAGCAGCCCTCTGGGGGCAGCCACAGATACGCAGTATTTT. Its protein is CASSPLGAATDTQYF. This rearrangement joins TRBV7-7 to TRBJ2-3, with D possibly TRBD1 on 6 matching bases. CDR3 length: 15 amino acids. Germline loops: CDR1 SSHAT, CDR2 FNYEAQ (reference sequence).